Shown below are 22 T cell receptor beta chains from a single sample sequenced in a study of blood T cell repertoires in COVID-19. Sequencing was performed with immunoSEQ multiplex PCR; in TCRdb, only in-frame clones are kept and a portion is missing. The sample holds about 190,000 clones, around 77% seen once. Sequencing input: peripheral blood. These receptor sequences come from a man between 60 and 75 years old with active or convalescent COVID-19.

This clone was counted once. At one end, the junction sequence differs from germline, possibly due to a read error. This chain connects TRBV6-4 to TRBJ2-2, with D possibly matching TRBD1 (5 bases). CDR3 length: 16 amino acids. The V gene's germline CDR1 is MRHNA and CDR2 SNTAGT. In nucleotides, the CDR3 is TGTGACAGCAGTGTAGACCCAGGGTTGAACACCGGGGAGCTGTTTTTT. It codes for CDSSVDPGLNTGELFF.

V is TRBV5-1 and J is TRBJ2-5, with a possible D match to TRBD2 (5 bases). The CDR3 is 13 amino acids. Germline V CDR1 and CDR2: SGHRS, YFSETQ. V lost 7 bases and J 7 bases, leaving 17 bases between the germline ends. In DNA, the CDR3 is TGCGCCAGCCTGGAGACTATCTTGGGGACCCAGTACTTC. Protein: CASLETILGTQYF.

This clone appeared once. V gene TRBV14 combines with J gene TRBJ2-1; a weak D match, TRBD2 (5 bases). The CDR3 has 15 residues. With 4 bases removed from V and 5 bases from J, the gap between germline ends came to 15 bases. CDR1 SGHDN and CDR2 FVKESK come from the germline V gene. The CDR3 region is CASSPLVGVNNEQFF. The CDR3 nucleotides are TGTGCCAGCAGCCCCCTCGTGGGAGTCAACAATGAGCAGTTCTTC.

The J gene is TRBJ2-7, the V gene TRBV30, with TRBD2 matching 9 bases. Germline V CDR1 and CDR2: GTSNPN, SVGIG (reference sequence). Germline trimming cut 2 bases from V and 0 bases from J; bases unmatched to any gene: 8. The CDR3 is 16 residues long. Here the CDR3 reads CAWSPSTSGRSYEQYF. Here the CDR3 DNA reads TGTGCCTGGAGTCCCTCGACTAGCGGTCGCTCCTACGAGCAGTACTTC.

V and J are TRBV2 and TRBJ2-7, with 7 bases identical to TRBD1. The trim removed 5 bases at V and 4 bases at J, leaving 11 bases unmatched. Germline CDR1 SNHLY, CDR2 FYNNEI. The CDR3 totals 15 residues. CDR3 coding DNA: TGTGCCAGCAGTTACCGGGACAGCCCTTTTTACGAGCAGTACTTC. It encodes CASSYRDSPFYEQYF.

This clone was detected once. V is TRBV7-2 and J is TRBJ1-2, with a tentative D call TRBD1 (6 bases). CDR1 is SGHTA and CDR2 is FQGNSA in the germline V gene. V lost 6 bases, J lost 4 bases, and 18 bases lay in between. CDR3 length: 15 amino acids. CDR3 coding DNA: TGTGCCAGCAGGCCAGCCGATCAGGGGACCTATGGCTACACCTTC. Residues: CASRPADQGTYGYTF. The full variable domain, with the rest looked up from reference TRBV7-2 and TRBJ1-2, is GAGVSQSPSNKVTEKGKDVELRCDPISGHTALYWYRQSLGQGLEFLIYFQGNSAPDKSGLPSDRFSAERTGGSVSTLTIQRTQQEDSAVYLCASRPADQGTYGYTFGSGTRLTVV.

The chain uses TRBV7-2 and TRBJ2-7, with 9 bases aligning to TRBD2. This CDR3 comprises 17 residues. J gave up 5 bases and V 1 base, and 12 bases lay outside the gene matches. CDR1 is SGHTA, CDR2 FQGNSA, per germline. CDR3: CASSLGTSVWRLNEQYF. For the CDR3, the DNA is TGTGCCAGCAGCTTAGGGACTAGCGTTTGGAGGCTTAACGAGCAGTACTTC.

The chain has TRBV7-2 and TRBJ2-7; the D is unclear. From germline, CDR1 is SGHTA and CDR2 FQGNSA. The CDR3 is made up of 14 amino acids. V gave up 1 base and J gave up 2 bases, with 9 bases separating them. The CDR3 nucleotides read TGTGCCAGCAGCTTAGATGCGACTGCCTACGAGCAGTACTTC. Its protein product is CASSLDATAYEQYF.

V and J are TRBV5-4 and TRBJ2-2, with no clear D. The CDR3 extends over 16 amino acids. The ends were cut back, 4 bases at V and 6 bases at J, with 19 bases in the middle. The germline V gene has CDR1 SGHNT and CDR2 YYREEE (reference sequence). Written as DNA, the CDR3 is TGTGCCAGCAGCCCAGGTGGGCCCACCGTACCCGGGGAGCTGTTTTTT. It encodes CASSPGGPTVPGELFF.

This clone was picked up a small number of times. The chain combines TRBV18 with TRBJ2-7, with 9 bases lining up with TRBD1. The CDR3 totals 14 residues. CDR1 is KGHSH and CDR2 is LQKENI in the germline V gene. J gave up 4 bases and V 8 bases, and 9 bases lay outside the gene matches. The CDR3 region has the DNA TGTGCCAGCGGCACCGGGACAGGGATATACGAGCAGTACTTC. This encodes CASGTGTGIYEQYF.

This chain uses TRBV24-1 with TRBJ1-4, with 7 bases fitting TRBD1. V shed 3 bases and J 8 bases; nucleotides not matched to a gene: 8. Germline V CDR1 and CDR2: KGHDR, SFDVKD. This CDR3 is 15 amino acids long. CDR3 in DNA: TGTGCCACCAGTGATCCGGGACAGCCTATAGAAAAACTGTTTTTT. Translation: CATSDPGQPIEKLFF.

This chain uses TRBV15 with TRBJ2-2; 8 nucleotides match TRBD1. CDR3 size: 19 residues. V gave up 5 bases and J gave up 3 bases; unmatched junction bases: 17. In germline, CDR1 is LNHNV, CDR2 YYDKDF (reference sequence). In DNA form, the CDR3 reads TGTGCCACCAGCCCTAGGGGAAGACAGGGGATCGGCCACACCGGGGAGCTGTTTTTT. It encodes CATSPRGRQGIGHTGELFF. Full variable domain (outside the CDR3, taken from reference TRBV15 and TRBJ2-2): DAMVIQNPRYQVTQFGKPVTLSCSQTLNHNVMYWYQQKSSQAPKLLFHYYDKDFNNEADTPDNFQSRRPNTSFCFLDIRSPGLGDTAMYLCATSPRGRQGIGHTGELFFGEGSRLTVL.

The chain carries TRBV19 and TRBJ2-2; D gene ambiguous. V lost 4 bases, J lost 1 base, and 7 bases lay in between. The CDR3 extends over 14 amino acids. Germline CDR1 is LNHDA and CDR2 is SQIVND (reference sequence). CDR3: CASSTSGNTGELFF. The CDR3 nucleotides read TGTGCCAGTAGTACATCCGGGAACACCGGGGAGCTGTTTTTT.

The V call is TRBV7-2, the J call TRBJ1-5, with D perhaps matching TRBD1 (6 bases). Trimming stripped 0 bases from V and 7 bases from J, with 13 bases between. Germline CDR1 reads SGHTA; CDR2 reads FQGNSA. This CDR3 contains 15 residues. The CDR3 region has the DNA TGTGCCAGCAGCTTAGCGCCAGGGGAAGGACAGCCCCAGCATTTT. This encodes CASSLAPGEGQPQHF.

This clone was recorded once. The rearrangement joins TRBV6-2 or TRBV6-3 to TRBJ2-7, with D possibly being TRBD2 (6 bases). This CDR3 has 15 amino acids. Trimming removed 5 bases at V and 6 bases at J, with 20 bases between. Per the germline V gene, CDR1 is MNHEY and CDR2 is SVGEGT. In DNA form, the CDR3 reads TGTGCCAGCAGTACCCCCAGCGGACTACGGGCCGAGCAGTACTTC. Translation: CASSTPSGLRAEQYF.

This chain uses TRBV20-1 with TRBJ2-3; D is possibly TRBD1 (7 bases). V lost 3 bases to trimming and J lost 2 bases, with 15 bases between them. This CDR3 contains 15 residues. CDR1 is DFQATT, CDR2 SNEGSKA, per germline (reference sequence). CDR3 nucleotide sequence: TGCAGTGCTAGTCCCAGGGGGAGGAACACAGATACGCAGTATTTT. It codes for CSASPRGRNTDTQYF.

The chain carries TRBV4-2 and TRBJ2-4; TRBD1 might be the D (6 bases). Trimming left V 3 bases short and J 0 bases short, with 6 bases between. Germline CDR1 LGHNA, CDR2 YNFKEQ. This CDR3 region has 14 residues. The CDR3 coding sequence is TGTGCCAGCAGCCAGACAGGAGCCAAAAACATTCAGTACTTC. Amino acids: CASSQTGAKNIQYF.

There are many counts of this clone. V usage is TRBV14 and J usage is TRBJ1-1; TRBD1 aligns across 8 bases. CDR3 length: 14 amino acids. Germline assignment: CDR1 SGHDN and CDR2 FVKESK. V lost 5 bases, J lost 7 bases, and 9 bases stayed unmatched. CDR3 amino acids: CASSFRTGLSEAFF. CDR3 DNA: TGTGCCAGCAGCTTCCGGACAGGGTTAAGTGAAGCTTTCTTT.

The rearrangement links TRBV12-3 or TRBV12-4 to TRBJ2-7; tentative D call: TRBD1 (6 bases). CDR3 length equals 13 residues. V was trimmed by 6 bases and J by 6 bases, leaving 15 bases between them. The CDR3 DNA reads TGTGCCAGCAGGCGGACAGTGGCTGGCGAGCAGTACTTC. It yields the protein CASRRTVAGEQYF.

The J gene is TRBJ1-5, the V gene TRBV6-5; 8 bases are shared with TRBD1. Germline CDR1 is MNHEY and CDR2 is SVGAGI. Unmatched junction bases numbered 8, after V lost 5 bases and J lost 5 bases. The CDR3 contains 15 residues. The CDR3 DNA is TGTGCCAGCAGTCGAGACAGGGGTCCAGATCAGCCCCAGCATTTT. This codes for CASSRDRGPDQPQHF.

The chain links TRBV27 to TRBJ2-2; 7 positions match TRBD1. The V gene end was trimmed by 6 bases and the J gene end by 0 bases; junction bases not matched to a gene: 7. Per germline, CDR1 MNHEY and CDR2 SMNVEV (reference sequence). This CDR3 contains 16 residues. The CDR3 nucleotides read TGTGCCAGCAGCAGGTTAACAGGGGCGAACACCGGGGAGCTGTTTTTT. This encodes CASSRLTGANTGELFF.

V and J are TRBV19 and TRBJ2-1; weak D call: TRBD2 (5 bases). From germline, CDR1 is LNHDA and CDR2 SQIVND (reference sequence). CDR3 length: 14 residues. Trimming took off 3 bases at V and 7 bases at J, with 13 bases between the two ends. CDR3: CASSIRYSGNEQFF. The DNA for the CDR3 is TGTGCCAGTAGTATTCGATACTCGGGGAATGAGCAGTTCTTC.